This passage covers 10 T cell receptor beta chains from one sample sequenced in a study of shared clonotypes between healthy human individuals. Data came from immunoSEQ multiplex PCR; TCRdb stores just in-frame clones and leaves some out. This table has 2,500,000 or so clones, over 85% appearing once. Sequencing was carried out using naive CD4+ T cells sorted from blood. Described subset: CD45RA+ positively selected. These receptors were taken from a man between 18 and 29 years old in good health.

The gene calls are TRBV10-2 and TRBJ2-1; TRBD2 matches 10 bases. Germline V gene sequence: CDR1 WSHSY, CDR2 SAAADI. V gave up 4 bases and J gave up 7 bases; unmatched junction bases: 10. The CDR3 runs 16 residues. The CDR3 DNA is TGCGCCAGCAGTGGGCAATCAGCGGGAGGGCGGAATGAGCAGTTCTTC. This codes for CASSGQSAGGRNEQFF.

This clone was seen once. The chain joins TRBV19 to TRBJ1-4; no firm D call. The V end was cut by 3 bases, the J end by 3 bases, with 8 bases between. CDR1 and CDR2 from the germline V gene are LNHDA and SQIVND (reference sequence). The CDR3 is 14 residues long. CDR3 in DNA: TGTGCCAGTAGTATGGGCCCTCCTAATGAAAAACTGTTTTTT. Its translation: CASSMGPPNEKLFF.

J is TRBJ1-1 and V is TRBV19; D perhaps matches TRBD1 (5 bases). There are 16 residues in the CDR3. Trimming stripped 1 base from V and 0 bases from J, with 12 bases between. Germline V CDR1 and CDR2: LNHDA, SQIVND (reference sequence). CDR3 protein: CASSIVLGVMNTEAFF. For the CDR3, the DNA is TGTGCCAGTAGTATAGTCCTAGGGGTTATGAACACTGAAGCTTTCTTT.

This clone was counted only a few times. The CDR3 sequence is CASSEASSYEQYF. In DNA, the CDR3 is TGTGCCAGCAGTGAGGCGTCCTCCTACGAGCAGTACTTC. The chain combines TRBV25-1 with TRBJ2-7; D is unresolved. The V gene's germline CDR1 is MGHDK and CDR2 SYGVNS. CDR3 length equals 13 residues. Between the trimmed V and J ends, which lost 3 bases and 0 bases, there was a span of 6 bases.

The V call is TRBV15, the J call TRBJ1-1; D perhaps matches TRBD1 (5 bases). The CDR3 loop spans 16 amino acids. CDR1 is LNHNV, CDR2 YYDKDF, per germline (reference sequence). V was shortened by 0 bases and J by 1 base, with 12 bases between the two germline ends. CDR3 sequence reads: CATSRDRRGTNTEAFF. DNA of the CDR3: TGTGCCACCAGCAGAGATCGGAGGGGCACGAACACTGAAGCTTTCTTT.

This chain joins TRBV5-1 and TRBJ2-3; 7 positions agree with TRBD1. Germline loops: CDR1 SGHRS, CDR2 YFSETQ. J lost 1 base, V lost 2 bases, and 4 bases had no gene match. The CDR3 is 15 amino acids. The CDR3 loop reads CASSFSTGGTDTQYF. The DNA of the CDR3 is TGCGCCAGCAGCTTTAGCACAGGGGGCACAGATACGCAGTATTTT.

This clone was seen a few times. The chain combines TRBV10-1 with TRBJ2-7; D is undetermined. The CDR3 is 13 amino acids. Germline CDR1 and CDR2: WNHNN and SYGVQD (reference sequence). Trimming took 3 bases from V and 2 from J, leaving 8 bases between them. The DNA of the CDR3 is TGCGCCAGCAGTGACCTCTTTACCTACGAGCAGTACTTC. This gives the protein CASSDLFTYEQYF.

A single count supports this clone. The J gene is TRBJ2-2, the V gene TRBV7-2; 14 bases agree with TRBD2. Trimming removed 5 bases from V and 6 bases from J; junction bases left unmatched: 8. There are 17 residues in the CDR3. Germline V gives CDR1 SGHTA, CDR2 FQGNSA. The CDR3 sequence: CASSQPGLAGVPGELFF. CDR3 nucleotide sequence: TGTGCCAGCAGCCAGCCGGGACTAGCGGGAGTACCCGGGGAGCTGTTTTTT.

This clone was counted once. The V gene is TRBV30, the J gene TRBJ2-5; D gene uncertain. The J call is in doubt because the DNA end fits TRBJ2-7 better. The CDR3 consists of 13 residues. The germline V gene has CDR1 GTSNPN and CDR2 SVGIG (reference sequence). CDR3 bases: TGTGCCTGGAGTGTCAAAACTACCTACGAGCAGTACTTC. Encoded protein: CAWSVKTTYEQYF.

The chain couples TRBV11-2 to TRBJ1-2; TRBD1 might be the D (6 bases). The V gene's germline CDR1 is SGHAT and CDR2 FQNNGV. The CDR3 runs to 16 residues. V was shortened by 0 bases and J by 11 bases, with 22 bases between the two germline ends. CDR3 residues: CASSLDGGGPIRKYTF. CDR3 bases: TGTGCCAGCAGCTTAGATGGGGGGGGCCCCATAAGGAAATACACCTTC.